This passage covers 28 T cell receptor beta chains from one sample sequenced in a study of shared clonotypes between healthy human individuals. Sequencing was performed with immunoSEQ multiplex PCR; in TCRdb, only in-frame clones are kept and a portion is missing. This sample yields just over 2,000,000 clones, of which roughly 96% are seen a single time; more than 0.1% belongs to the top ten. Sequenced: naive CD4+ T cells sorted from blood. Specified subset: CD45RA+ positively selected. The receptor set was obtained from a man in his late teens or twenties in good health.

The chain employs TRBV28 and TRBJ2-7; possible D gene TRBD2, 6 bases. Germline CDR1 reads MDHEN; CDR2 reads SYDVKM. CDR3 size: 10 residues. The V end lost 11 bases, the J end lost 7 bases, and 12 bases lay between the germline ends. CDR3 residues: CAGGREEQYF. The CDR3 DNA reads as TGTGCCGGAGGGCGGGAAGAGCAGTACTTC.

V is TRBV28 and J is TRBJ1-1; TRBD1 matches 9 bases. The CDR3 spans 14 residues. V lost 9 bases, J lost 0 bases, and 5 bases stayed unmatched. CDR1 is MDHEN and CDR2 is SYDVKM in the germline V gene. In DNA, the CDR3 is TGTGCCAGTGGGACAGGGAAGATGAACACTGAAGCTTTCTTT. Protein product: CASGTGKMNTEAFF.

V is TRBV2 and J is TRBJ1-4, with D maybe TRBD1 (5 bases). The V gene's germline CDR1 is SNHLY and CDR2 FYNNEI. Trimming stripped 3 bases from V and 7 bases from J, with 12 bases between. The CDR3 has 14 residues. CDR3 in amino acids: CASSDHRQSEKLFF. DNA of the CDR3: TGTGCCAGCAGTGATCACAGGCAGAGTGAAAAACTGTTTTTT.

The CDR3 coding sequence is TGCGCCAGCAGCCAAGCTTCAGGAACAAACACCGGGGAGCTGTTTTTT. Protein: CASSQASGTNTGELFF. The chain links TRBV4-1 to TRBJ2-2; D gene uncertain. The CDR3 covers 16 residues. Per germline, CDR1 MGHRA and CDR2 YSYEKL. V lost 1 base and J lost 2, with 11 bases in between.

V gene TRBV5-1 combines with J gene TRBJ2-5; possible D gene TRBD1, 6 bases. Germline V gene data show CDR1 as SGHRS and CDR2 as YFSETQ. This CDR3 contains 16 residues. The V end lost 1 base, the J end lost 2 bases, and 15 bases lay between the germline ends. The CDR3 nucleotides read TGCGCCAGCAGCTTGTATTCCCCAACAGGGCAAGAGACCCAGTACTTC. Protein product: CASSLYSPTGQETQYF.

In DNA form, the CDR3 reads TGCGCCAGCAGCCAAGCTTATAGCGGAGGAGGCGGCACCGGGGAGCTGTTTTTT. Translating it yields CASSQAYSGGGGTGELFF. The V and J genes are TRBV4-3 and TRBJ2-2; possibly TRBD2 for D (6 bases). Germline lookup yields CDR1 LGHNA and CDR2 YSLEER. Trimming removed 1 base from V and 4 bases from J, with 19 bases in between. The CDR3 runs 18 residues.

This clone was seen once. This sequence joins TRBV11-2 and TRBJ2-1; D unresolved. The CDR3 totals 11 residues. CDR1 and CDR2 from the germline V gene are SGHAT and FQNNGV. V was cut by 4 bases and J by 10 bases, with 8 bases left in between. The DNA of the CDR3 is TGTGCCAGCAGCTCCTTAGTCGAGCAGTTCTTC. As protein: CASSSLVEQFF.

The chain employs TRBV27 and TRBJ2-3, with a tentative D call TRBD1 (6 bases). Germline-derived CDR1 and CDR2 are MNHEY and SMNVEV (reference sequence). V lost 1 base and J 2 bases, leaving 7 bases between the germline ends. The CDR3 has 14 amino acids. CDR3 sequence reads: CASSLWDNTDTQYF. The CDR3 region has the DNA TGTGCCAGCAGTTTATGGGACAACACAGATACGCAGTATTTT.

V is TRBV5-1 and J is TRBJ2-7, with 10 bases identical to TRBD2. Germline V gene lookup returns CDR1 SGHRS and CDR2 YFSETQ. V shed 2 bases, J shed 7 bases, and the junction held 6 bases outside the gene matches. The CDR3 covers 14 residues. CDR3 sequence: CASSFGLAGEEQYF. The DNA for the CDR3 is TGCGCCAGCAGCTTCGGGCTAGCGGGAGAAGAGCAGTACTTC.

V gene TRBV5-6 combines with J gene TRBJ2-7, with 8 bases aligning to TRBD2. V shed 0 bases and J 0 bases; nucleotides not matched to a gene: 5. Germline values: CDR1 SGHDT, CDR2 YYEEEE. The CDR3 consists of 16 residues. The CDR3 loop is CASSLGGGRPSYEQYF. The CDR3 DNA is TGTGCCAGCAGCTTGGGGGGCGGGAGGCCCTCCTACGAGCAGTACTTC.

The V gene is TRBV6-1, the J gene TRBJ1-2; D gene unclear. The CDR3 totals 14 residues. V lost 6 bases and J 1 base, leaving 12 bases between the germline ends. Germline CDR1 MNHNS, CDR2 SASEGT. CDR3 loop: CASRREPLNYGYTF. CDR3 bases: TGTGCCAGCAGGAGAGAGCCACTTAACTATGGCTACACCTTC.

V gene TRBV4-1 combines with J gene TRBJ1-6, with D possibly TRBD1 on 5 matching bases. Germline assignment: CDR1 MGHRA and CDR2 YSYEKL. The CDR3 is 17 residues long. Trimming left V 3 bases short and J 7 bases short, with 19 bases between. The CDR3 DNA reads as TGCGCCAGCAGCCACCCCAGAGGAGGGGCGAAGAATTCACCCCTCCACTTT. It translates to CASSHPRGGAKNSPLHF.

Concerning this clone itself: Within the sample, other DNA sequences also encode this same CDR3. The gene calls are TRBV18 and TRBJ2-7; 7 bases align to TRBD1. The CDR3 totals 14 residues. V shed 6 bases and J 0 bases; nucleotides not matched to a gene: 5. Germline values: CDR1 KGHSH, CDR2 LQKENI. CDR3 residues: CASSPDRASYEQYF. The CDR3 nucleotides read TGTGCCAGCTCCCCTGACAGGGCCTCCTACGAGCAGTACTTC.

CDR3 amino acids: CASSQSRGLAYEQYF. The CDR3 coding sequence is TGCGCCAGCAGCCAAAGTAGGGGGCTAGCCTACGAGCAGTACTTC. The V call is TRBV4-1, the J call TRBJ2-7; 7 nucleotides match TRBD1. CDR3 length: 15 amino acids. From germline, CDR1 is MGHRA and CDR2 YSYEKL. V was clipped by 2 bases and J by 2 bases; unmatched bases: 6.

The V and J genes are TRBV7-8 and TRBJ2-1; D gene ambiguous. Germline CDR1 is SGHVS and CDR2 is FQNEAQ. Trimming stripped 1 base from V and 3 bases from J, with 7 bases between. The CDR3 is made up of 14 amino acids. The CDR3 nucleotides read TGTGCCAGCAGCTTAGGGGTTCTCTACAATGAGCAGTTCTTC. This sequence encodes CASSLGVLYNEQFF. Variable domain in full (rest from reference TRBV7-8 and TRBJ2-1): GAGVSQSPRYKVAKRGQDVALRCDPISGHVSLFWYQQALGQGPEFLTYFQNEAQLDKSGLPSDRFFAERPEGSVSTLKIQRTQQEDSAVYLCASSLGVLYNEQFFGPGTRLTVL.

CDR3 sequence reads: CASRPDWPEVTEAFF. The CDR3 DNA is TGTGCCAGCAGACCGGATTGGCCGGAGGTCACTGAAGCTTTCTTT. V and J are TRBV7-9 and TRBJ1-1; D remains ambiguous. This CDR3 has 15 amino acids. Trimming cost V 6 bases and J 4 bases, with 18 bases left between them. Germline-derived CDR1 and CDR2 are SEHNR and FQNEAQ (reference sequence).

The chain uses TRBV28 and TRBJ2-7, with D possibly being TRBD1 (6 bases). Germline V CDR1 and CDR2: MDHEN, SYDVKM. Trimming removed 5 bases at V and 7 bases at J, with 12 bases between. This CDR3 region has 12 residues. The CDR3 nucleotides are TGTGCCAGCAGTGACGGACAGTTTGAGCAGTACTTC. It translates to CASSDGQFEQYF.

The CDR3 bases are TGTGCCAGCAGTGAAGAGGGCGGGAACACTGAAGCTTTCTTT. Its protein is CASSEEGGNTEAFF. This chain connects TRBV2 to TRBJ1-1, with no clear D. The V gene lost 1 base and the J gene lost 1 base, with 7 bases spanning the gap. The CDR3 loop spans 14 amino acids. CDR1 is SNHLY and CDR2 is FYNNEI in the germline V gene. The entire variable domain, with the rest obtained from reference TRBV2 and TRBJ1-1, is as follows: EPEVTQTPSHQVTQMGQEVILRCVPISNHLYFYWYRQILGQKVEFLVSFYNNEISEKSEIFDDQFSVERPDGSNFTLKIRSTKLEDSAMYFCASSEEGGNTEAFFGQGTRLTVV.

This chain links TRBV7-9 with TRBJ1-2, with 7 bases lining up with TRBD1. The length of the CDR3 is 17 residues. Germline CDR1 is SEHNR and CDR2 is FQNEAQ (reference sequence). J lost 8 bases, V lost 0 bases, and 15 bases had no gene match. The CDR3 is CASSLAQTGVASGGYTF. The DNA for the CDR3 is TGTGCCAGCAGCTTAGCGCAAACAGGGGTCGCCTCTGGGGGCTACACCTTC.

This clone was recorded only once. V is TRBV2 and J is TRBJ1-4; 8 bases match TRBD1. The CDR3 runs 12 residues. Trimming cost V 6 bases and J 10 bases; bases outside gene matches: 4. CDR1 is SNHLY, CDR2 FYNNEI, per germline. In DNA, the CDR3 is TGTGCCAGCAGAGGACAGGGTGGAAAACTGTTTTTT. It codes for CASRGQGGKLFF.

CDR3 residues: CASSQVMGQDYGYTF. The CDR3 DNA reads as TGCGCCAGCAGCCAAGTAATGGGGCAGGACTATGGCTACACCTTC. This chain uses TRBV4-3 with TRBJ1-2, with D maybe TRBD1 (5 bases). Trimming shortened V by 1 base and J by 3 bases, and 12 bases separated the two germline ends. Germline V gene lookup returns CDR1 LGHNA and CDR2 YSLEER. CDR3 size: 15 residues.

This clone has only one observation. The chain combines TRBV2 with TRBJ1-2, with a weak D call TRBD1 (5 bases). The CDR3 runs to 11 residues. Germline V gene lookup returns CDR1 SNHLY and CDR2 FYNNEI. V was clipped by 11 bases and J by 7 bases, with 14 bases between them. This CDR3 is CAFPGGAGYTF. The DNA for the CDR3 is TGTGCCTTTCCCGGGGGTGCTGGCTACACCTTC.

To note about this clone: The sample has other DNA sequences that encode this CDR3 too. This chain uses TRBV5-4 with TRBJ2-7; D may match TRBD1 or TRBD2 (5 bases each). V lost 3 bases and J 1 base, leaving 14 bases between the germline ends. The germline V gene has CDR1 SGHNT and CDR2 YYREEE (reference sequence). The CDR3 has 15 residues. CDR3 coding DNA: TGTGCCAGCAGCTCAGCCGGGACCCTTTCCTACGAGCAGTACTTC. Translating gives CASSSAGTLSYEQYF.

The chain has TRBV2 and TRBJ2-5, with D uncertain. V gave up 6 bases and J gave up 4 bases, with 15 bases separating them. Per the germline V gene, CDR1 is SNHLY and CDR2 is FYNNEI. The CDR3 spans 14 residues. CDR3 sequence: CASSSSIFGETQYF. Written as DNA, the CDR3 is TGTGCCAGCAGCTCTAGTATTTTTGGAGAGACCCAGTACTTC.

V usage is TRBV10-3 and J usage is TRBJ2-3, with TRBD2 matching over 8 bases. Germline-derived CDR1 and CDR2 are ENHRY and SYGVKD. The CDR3 covers 13 residues. The trim removed 7 bases at V and 5 bases at J, leaving 5 bases unmatched. The CDR3 region is CAITPGGRDTQYF. The CDR3 nucleotides are TGTGCCATCACCCCGGGAGGGAGAGATACGCAGTATTTT.

In the case of this clone: The same CDR3 arises from other DNA sequences in this sample as well. The J gene is TRBJ2-3, the V gene TRBV11-2; the match to TRBD2 covers 7 bases. CDR3 length: 14 amino acids. The V segment lost 0 bases and the J segment 3 bases; nucleotides outside the gene matches: 0. Germline V lookup: CDR1 SGHAT, CDR2 FQNNGV. For the CDR3, the DNA is TGTGCCAGCAGCTTAGACGGGAGGACAGATACGCAGTATTTT. Amino acids: CASSLDGRTDTQYF.

The chain couples TRBV6-6 to TRBJ2-5; D is unclear. The CDR3 is 12 residues long. The germline V gene encodes CDR1 MNHNY and CDR2 SVGAGI (reference sequence). Trimming stripped 3 bases from V and 5 bases from J, with 7 bases between. CDR3 amino acids: CASSYIRETQYF. CDR3 bases: TGTGCCAGCAGTTATATTCGGGAGACCCAGTACTTC.

The chain combines TRBV5-1 with TRBJ2-7; D is ambiguous. CDR1 and CDR2 (germline): SGHRS, YFSETQ. Deletions cut 0 bases from V and 2 bases from J, with 6 bases between. The CDR3 runs 13 residues. DNA of the CDR3: TGCGCCAGCAGCTTGGTGTCAGCCTACGAGCAGTACTTC. Translated, it gives CASSLVSAYEQYF. Full variable domain (missing parts from reference TRBV5-1 and TRBJ2-7): KAGVTQTPRYLIKTRGQQVTLSCSPISGHRSVSWYQQTPGQGLQFLFEYFSETQRNKGNFPGRFSGRQFSNSRSEMNVSTLELGDSALYLCASSLVSAYEQYFGPGTRLTVT.